What follows are 5 T cell receptor beta chains derived from one specimen sequenced in a study of vaccination effects on CD4 cells after COVID-19. No antigen has been identified for these receptors. The table came from immunoSEQ multiplex PCR; TCRdb's copy has only in-frame clones and leaves some out. Counted here are some 40,000 clones, under 85% occurring once; the ten biggest clones make up over 2.5%. Cells that had been cultured for nine to eleven days were the source of isolated CD4+ T cells. Here the sequenced sample was CD4+ T cells from PBMCs cultured without peptide, taken before COVID-19 vaccination. The source is a human donor who received a COVID-19 vaccine.

This chain links TRBV24-1 with TRBJ2-1, with 7 bases aligning to TRBD1. The germline CDR1 and CDR2 sequences are KGHDR and SFDVKD. V shed 3 bases, J shed 4 bases, and the junction held 8 bases outside the gene matches. This CDR3 has 16 amino acids. The CDR3 DNA sequence: TGTGCCACCAGTGATCGACAGGGATCTGCTTACAATGAGCAGTTCTTC. This translates into CATSDRQGSAYNEQFF.

The rearrangement joins TRBV6-1 to TRBJ1-2; D possibly corresponds to TRBD1 (5 bases). This CDR3 is 13 amino acids long. Trimming cost V 0 bases and J 4 bases, with 6 bases left between them. CDR1 and CDR2 (germline): MNHNS, SASEGT. CDR3 in amino acids: CASSEAGGYGYTF. The CDR3 DNA reads as TGTGCCAGCAGTGAAGCGGGGGGCTATGGCTACACCTTC.

V gene TRBV28 combines with J gene TRBJ1-2, with D possibly being TRBD1 (5 bases). The CDR3 extends over 13 amino acids. V was shortened by 3 bases and J by 0 bases, with 5 bases between the two germline ends. Germline CDR1 and CDR2: MDHEN and SYDVKM. In DNA form, the CDR3 reads TGTGCCAGCAGTTTGACAGCTAACTATGGCTACACCTTC. As protein: CASSLTANYGYTF.

This clone has only a few counts. V is TRBV2 and J is TRBJ2-7; 7 bases match TRBD2. The CDR3 runs to 14 residues. Germline CDR1 SNHLY, CDR2 FYNNEI. V shed 7 bases and J 4 bases; nucleotides not matched to a gene: 10. The CDR3 loop reads CASIKLASGYEQYF. The DNA of the CDR3 is TGTGCCAGCATTAAACTAGCGAGTGGATACGAGCAGTACTTC. The whole variable domain, filled in from reference TRBV2 and TRBJ2-7, reads EPEVTQTPSHQVTQMGQEVILRCVPISNHLYFYWYRQILGQKVEFLVSFYNNEISEKSEIFDDQFSVERPDGSNFTLKIRSTKLEDSAMYFCASIKLASGYEQYFGPGTRLTVT.

This chain connects TRBV29-1 to TRBJ1-3, with 7 bases aligning to TRBD1. Germline CDR1 SQVTM, CDR2 ANQGSEA. With 6 bases clipped from V and 3 bases from J, the junction kept 2 bases outside the gene matches. This CDR3 spans 12 amino acids. This chain's CDR3 is CSVGQDGNTIYF. CDR3 DNA sequence: TGCAGCGTCGGACAGGATGGAAACACCATATATTTT. The full variable domain, with the rest looked up from reference TRBV29-1 and TRBJ1-3, is SAVISQKPSRDICQRGTSLTIQCQVDSQVTMMFWYRQQPGQSLTLIATANQGSEATYESGFVIDKFPISRPNLTFSTLTVSNMSPEDSSIYLCSVGQDGNTIYFGEGSWLTVV.